The TCR beta chain under discussion was sequenced for a study of blood T cell repertoires in COVID-19. Study information: COVID-19 samples, acute and convalescent, were from the United States, Italy and Spain.

This table comes from immunoSEQ multiplex PCR, and its TCRdb copy is limited to in-frame clones, with some not included. The sample consists of fewer than 70,000 clones, roughly nine tenths of them appearing once. The CDR3 contains 15 residues. The V gene's germline CDR1 is SGHNT and CDR2 YYREEE (reference sequence). Trimming cost V 1 base and J 3 bases; bases outside gene matches: 6. This chain uses TRBV5-4 with TRBJ2-7; 8 bases map to TRBD2. This TCR came from a man in his forties or fifties with active COVID-19. Source material: peripheral blood. DNA of the CDR3: TGTGCCAGCAGCTTGCCGGGAGGGGGGGACTACGAGCAGTACTTC. Residues: CASSLPGGGDYEQYF.